This T cell receptor beta chain is drawn from a study of shared clonotypes between healthy human individuals. Sequencing was performed with immunoSEQ multiplex PCR; in TCRdb, only in-frame clones are kept and a portion is missing. Seen here are some 1 million clones, roughly 75% observed once, and the top ten hold approximately 1.5%. Study-level results: Approximately 5.4% of naive CD4 clonotypes were common to a handful of donors. Sorted-subset samples were not fully sequenced, rarefaction indicated.

With respect to this clone: Its antigen is unknown.

The germline gives CDR1 SGDLS, CDR2 YYNGEE. The CDR3 runs to 16 residues. Trimming cost V 2 bases and J 3 bases; bases outside gene matches: 7. The sample comprised memory CD4+ T cells sorted from blood. Subset described: CD45RA-negative fraction. This TCR came from a man between 18 and 29 years old in good health. The V call is TRBV9, the J call TRBJ2-5; TRBD2 agrees at 10 bases. This chain's CDR3 is CASSVSASGRKETQYF. As DNA, the CDR3 is TGTGCCAGCAGCGTCTCGGCTAGCGGGAGAAAAGAGACCCAGTACTTC.